A few counts support the clone carrying this T cell receptor beta chain. Its antigen remains unidentified. Combining a sample-barcoded 5' primer with a J-beta primer mix, a second PCR ran for about 7 to 12 cycles. TCRdb re-called the 5' RACE reads with MiXCR, one entry per CDR3 protein. The table records approximately 1,700,000 distinct CDR3 sequences, more than 35% of them present only once. The data were taken from a study of blood T cells in healthy people across ages. Study-level findings and limits: Researchers report that TCR beta diversity correlated strongly with naive T cell percentage. With age, beta diversity per million T cells declined roughly linearly, significantly by 40.

Each of the donors had roughly 9.4 milliliters of peripheral blood drawn into EDTA-treated Vacutainer tubes. The CDR3 length is 13 residues. CDR1 and CDR2 from the germline V gene are MNHEY and SVGAGI. The V segment lost 3 bases and the J segment 11 bases; nucleotides outside the gene matches: 9. The clonotype originates from a human donor in good health. Sequencing used blood. The chain links TRBV6-5 to TRBJ1-1; 7 nucleotides agree with TRBD1. The CDR3 reads CASSYQGVVGAFF. In DNA, the CDR3 is TGTGCCAGCAGTTATCAGGGGGTAGTTGGGGCTTTCTTT.